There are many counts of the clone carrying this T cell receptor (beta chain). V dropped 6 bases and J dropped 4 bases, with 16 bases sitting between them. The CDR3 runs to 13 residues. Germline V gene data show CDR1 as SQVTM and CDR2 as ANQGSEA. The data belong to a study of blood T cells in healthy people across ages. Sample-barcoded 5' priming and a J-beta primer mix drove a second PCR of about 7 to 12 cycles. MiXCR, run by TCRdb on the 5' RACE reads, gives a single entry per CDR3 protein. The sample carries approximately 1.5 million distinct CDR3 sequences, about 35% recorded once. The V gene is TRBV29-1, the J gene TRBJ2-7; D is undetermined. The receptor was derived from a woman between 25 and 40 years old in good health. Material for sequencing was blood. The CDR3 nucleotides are TGCAGCGTCCTCACGGGCATCTCTTACGAGCAGTACTTC. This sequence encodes CSVLTGISYEQYF.